This T cell receptor (beta chain) was sequenced for a study of tumor-infiltrating lymphocytes in localized non-small cell lung cancer (dated by TCRdb to the early 2020s). Describing the broader study: The cohort covered several histologies, both smokers and never-smokers, and patients whose samples were collected after neoadjuvant chemotherapy. Each patient provided resected tumor tissue plus uninvolved lung tissue from the same patient, with the uninvolved lung tissue described as non-adjacent to the tumor. The same patients underwent several integrated assays, with TCR sequencing performed together with flow cytometry, multiplex immunofluorescence, RNA-seq, exome sequencing and proteomics. In total, the ICON cohort consisted of over a hundred surgical patients with localized non-small cell lung cancer who had their tumors resected. The paired tumor versus uninvolved lung comparison of immunoSEQ T-cell fraction included roughly 50 patients. The research as a whole found: In line with immunofluorescence CD3 counts, TCRbeta sequencing supported higher T cell infiltration in tumors compared with uninvolved lung tissue. The TCR-derived T-cell fraction showed no difference between the flow cytometry-defined immunotypes IM1 (good prognosis) and IM2 (poor prognosis). Because different assays used different pieces of the same tissue, intratumor heterogeneity could not be separated from technical variation. Because assay coverage varied across patients depending on available tissue quantity, TCR sequencing was performed for only a subset of the cohort.

The T-cell fraction in tumor and uninvolved lung tissue was provided by TCR sequencing with the immunoSEQ assay. The original methods were these. To analyze survival, patients were divided into a high T-cell fraction group (upper tertile) and a low T-cell fraction group (lower two tertiles), and the two groups were compared using a log-rank test. A signed-rank test was used to check for differences in T-cell fraction between paired tumor and uninvolved lung. Held by TCRdb, this immuneACCESS table contains in-frame sequences only and omits some clones. Under half of the omission traces to an unresolved V gene where checked; the cause of the rest is unknown. D and trimming come from the DNA, and the V and J calls and clone size come from that table. Counted in this sample were approximately 10,000 clones; around three fifths of them appeared once. Of the sample, about a tenth is held by the ten largest clones.

Enrollment in ICON was initiated in the first half of 2016, and the last patient was enrolled in September 2018. Fresh tumor and matched uninvolved tissue for in-depth immune analyses, including TCR sequencing, were collected from a subcohort of 76 patients. TCR sequencing was performed on DNA isolated from bulk tissue, without cell sorting. As to this clone: Its binding antigen is unknown. Base-call qualities are not available, and no considerably larger clone is one nucleotide away. This CDR3 is also generated by other DNA sequences in the sample.

CDR1 and CDR2 were assigned from the germline V gene as MNHNS and SASEGT. V is pruned by 5 bases and J by 3 bases, leaving 5 bases of the junction without a gene match. Including the terminal cysteine and phenylalanine, the CDR3 comprises 14 residues. The sequence is cut down to CDR3 DNA, 42 bases in frame from base 1. The chain uses TRBV6-1 and TRBJ2-7; 9 bases in between match TRBD1. The sequence was collected from a human donor with non-small cell lung cancer. Input material: uninvolved lung tissue not adjacent to the tumor. Read as DNA, the sequence is TGTGCCAGCAGTAGCCGGACAGGGGACTACGAGCAGTACTTC. Its amino acids are CASSSRTGDYEQYF.